These 10 T cell receptor beta chains were all obtained from the same sample, sequenced in a study of blood T cell repertoires in COVID-19. Only in-frame clones appear in the TCRdb table, and some are missing; sequencing was by immunoSEQ multiplex PCR. The sample has approximately 74,000 clones, over 70% seen once. Sequences were obtained from peripheral blood. These receptor sequences come from an elderly man with active or convalescent COVID-19.

V is TRBV6-6 and J is TRBJ2-3; 7 nucleotides match TRBD2. With V trimmed by 5 bases and J by 3 bases, 14 bases remained unmatched. In germline, CDR1 is MNHNY, CDR2 SVGAGI (reference sequence). The CDR3 has 17 residues. CDR3 region: CASSRVAGFGGTDTQYF. DNA for the CDR3: TGTGCCAGCAGTCGTGTAGCGGGCTTCGGAGGGACAGATACGCAGTATTTT.

V usage is TRBV5-1 and J usage is TRBJ2-7; possible D gene TRBD1, 5 bases. CDR1 is SGHRS, CDR2 YFSETQ, per germline. CDR3 length equals 14 residues. V was trimmed by 4 bases and J by 6 bases, leaving 17 bases between them. The DNA of the CDR3 is TGCGCCAGCAGCCGCGGTCCAGGGCAGGCCGAGCAGTACTTC. As protein: CASSRGPGQAEQYF. Drawing the rest from reference TRBV5-1 and TRBJ2-7, the complete variable domain is KAGVTQTPRYLIKTRGQQVTLSCSPISGHRSVSWYQQTPGQGLQFLFEYFSETQRNKGNFPGRFSGRQFSNSRSEMNVSTLELGDSALYLCASSRGPGQAEQYFGPGTRLTVT.

By sample fraction, this clone is medium-sized. The rearrangement joins TRBV5-1 to TRBJ1-5, with D hard to call. The CDR3 length is 15 residues. Germline assignment: CDR1 SGHRS and CDR2 YFSETQ. Deletions cut 4 bases from V and 4 bases from J, with 15 bases between. The CDR3 region has the DNA TGCGCCAGCAGCCTCAACAGACCTGGGAATCAGCCCCAGCATTTT. This gives the protein CASSLNRPGNQPQHF.

J is TRBJ2-3 and V is TRBV7-9, with a tentative D call TRBD2 (5 bases). The CDR3 length is 15 residues. The V gene lost 5 bases and the J gene lost 5 bases, with 17 bases spanning the gap. Germline assignment: CDR1 SEHNR and CDR2 FQNEAQ (reference sequence). CDR3 protein: CASSHIAFGGDTQYF. The CDR3, as DNA: TGTGCCAGCAGCCACATAGCCTTTGGAGGAGATACGCAGTATTTT.

This clone occurred a few times. This chain joins TRBV4-1 and TRBJ1-2, with D perhaps matching TRBD1 (5 bases). Germline V lookup: CDR1 MGHRA, CDR2 YSYEKL. Trimming shortened V by 0 bases and J by 7 bases, and 15 bases separated the two germline ends. The CDR3 sequence is 15 residues long. The CDR3 bases are TGCGCCAGCAGCCAAGATACGGGCCAGGGCTCTGGCTACACCTTC. Encoded protein: CASSQDTGQGSGYTF.

This clone has only a few counts. The chain couples TRBV27 to TRBJ1-1; no firm D call. Germline assignment: CDR1 MNHEY and CDR2 SMNVEV (reference sequence). Trimming took off 0 bases at V and 4 bases at J, with 9 bases between the two ends. This CDR3 is 14 amino acids long. Written as DNA, the CDR3 is TGTGCCAGCAGTTTATCTTGGGCAGGCACTGAAGCTTTCTTT. Its protein product is CASSLSWAGTEAFF.

The J gene is TRBJ2-7, the V gene TRBV28; TRBD1 matches 9 bases. With V trimmed by 6 bases and J by 4 bases, 10 bases remained unmatched. The CDR3 spans 15 residues. Looked up from germline, CDR1 is MDHEN and CDR2 is SYDVKM. The CDR3 reads CASSTGTGWWYEQYF. CDR3 in DNA: TGTGCCAGCAGCACCGGGACAGGGTGGTGGTACGAGCAGTACTTC. The full variable domain, rest sourced from reference TRBV28 and TRBJ2-7, is DVKVTQSSRYLVKRTGEKVFLECVQDMDHENMFWYRQDPGLGLRLIYFSYDVKMKEKGDIPEGYSVSREKKERFSLILESASTNQTSMYLCASSTGTGWWYEQYFGPGTRLTVT.

The V gene is TRBV30, the J gene TRBJ1-5; D is perhaps TRBD1 (6 bases). CDR1 and CDR2 (germline): GTSNPN, SVGIG (reference sequence). Trimming stripped 1 base from V and 0 bases from J, with 13 bases between. This CDR3 spans 16 amino acids. CDR3 in amino acids: CAWSAGEGYSNQPQHF. In DNA form, the CDR3 reads TGTGCCTGGAGTGCAGGGGAGGGGTATAGCAATCAGCCCCAGCATTTT.

The chain combines TRBV11-3 with TRBJ2-1; TRBD2 agrees at 14 bases. The CDR3 is 19 residues long. Trimming at V came to 4 bases and at J to 7 bases, leaving 15 bases not matched to a gene. The germline gives CDR1 SGHNT, CDR2 YENEEA. For the CDR3, the DNA is TGTGCCAGCAGCTCGGGACTAGCGGGAGCCGTACTTTCTTTGAATGAGCAGTTCTTC. It specifies CASSSGLAGAVLSLNEQFF.

The gene calls are TRBV28 and TRBJ1-4; 9 bases are shared with TRBD1. J lost 7 bases, V lost 5 bases, and 5 bases had no gene match. The germline V gene has CDR1 MDHEN and CDR2 SYDVKM. The CDR3 spans 14 residues. CDR3 DNA sequence: TGTGCCAGCAGTCCGGACAGGGGCGGTGAAAAACTGTTTTTT. This encodes CASSPDRGGEKLFF.